This T cell receptor (beta chain) came from a study of shared clonotypes between healthy human individuals. Clones were read by immunoSEQ multiplex PCR, and TCRdb kept only the in-frame ones, dropping some. This sample has about 1.5 million clones, with 95% to 97% found just once. Findings and caveats of the study: Some naive CD4 clonotypes, roughly 5%, turned up in common across a few donors. Rarefaction demonstrated incomplete sorted-subset sequencing despite large depth.

As for this clone: Antigen: not known.

The V gene end was trimmed by 4 bases and the J gene end by 1 base; junction bases not matched to a gene: 3. Germline assignment: CDR1 SGHRS and CDR2 YFSETQ. This CDR3 contains 15 residues. The sequencing sample was made of naive CD4+ T cells sorted from blood. The subset was: CD45RA+ positively selected. This sequence joins TRBV5-1 and TRBJ1-3; 9 bases fit TRBD1. This receptor was obtained from a man aged 25 to 40 in good health. The CDR3 nucleotides read TGCGCCAGCAGCCCGGGACAGGGATCTGGAAACACCATATATTTT. Its translation is CASSPGQGSGNTIYF.